The 30 T cell receptor beta chains given below trace back to one sample, sequenced in a study of blood T cell repertoires in COVID-19. Only in-frame clones appear in the TCRdb table, and some are missing; sequencing was by immunoSEQ multiplex PCR. Seen here are 180,000 or so clones, over 80% observed once, and the top ten hold 10% to 15%. Sequences were obtained from PBMCs or T cells enriched from blood (not recorded which). The receptors derive from a woman aged 55-70 years who had recovered from COVID-19.

V gene TRBV7-2 combines with J gene TRBJ2-7; D is possibly TRBD1 (6 bases). V lost 5 bases and J 0 bases, leaving 20 bases between the germline ends. This CDR3 has 17 residues. Germline V CDR1 and CDR2: SGHTA, FQGNSA. The CDR3 reads CASSNPLQGPNSYEQYF. The CDR3 nucleotides read TGTGCCAGCAGCAATCCCCTACAGGGTCCAAACTCCTACGAGCAGTACTTC.

The chain employs TRBV7-9 and TRBJ1-5; the D gene is possibly TRBD1 (5 bases). V lost 5 bases to trimming and J lost 7 bases, with 12 bases between them. Germline V gives CDR1 SEHNR, CDR2 FQNEAQ (reference sequence). The CDR3 has 13 amino acids. The CDR3 reads CASSLQGGQPQHF. In DNA form, the CDR3 reads TGTGCCAGCAGCCTCCAGGGAGGCCAGCCCCAGCATTTT. The variable domain in full, completed from reference TRBV7-9 and TRBJ1-5, reads DTGVSQNPRHKITKRGQNVTFRCDPISEHNRLYWYRQTLGQGPEFLTYFQNEAQLEKSRLLSDRFSAERPKGSFSTLEIQRTEQGDSAMYLCASSLQGGQPQHFGDGTRLSIL.

This rearrangement joins TRBV10-3 to TRBJ1-2, with 8 nucleotides matching TRBD1. The CDR3 runs to 15 residues. The V gene's germline CDR1 is ENHRY and CDR2 SYGVKD. Trimming at V came to 0 bases and at J to 5 bases, leaving 5 bases not matched to a gene. Here the CDR3 reads CAISESSTGGYGYTF. CDR3 nucleotides: TGTGCCATCAGTGAGTCGTCAACAGGGGGGTATGGCTACACCTTC.

The V gene is TRBV10-3, the J gene TRBJ2-2, with 14 bases fitting TRBD2. V lost 10 bases to trimming and J lost 6 bases; unmatched junction nucleotides: 10. CDR1 is ENHRY, CDR2 SYGVKD, per germline. The CDR3 has 16 residues. The CDR3 DNA reads TGTGCCACAGGGACTAGCGGGGGTTCGGGGCCCGGGGAGCTGTTTTTT. This sequence encodes CATGTSGGSGPGELFF.

In this sample, this clone turned up a few times. The CDR3 here is CASRKTGGWNEQFF. DNA of the CDR3: TGTGCCAGCCGTAAAACAGGGGGTTGGAATGAGCAGTTCTTC. The chain is built from TRBV27 and TRBJ2-1; 8 bases map to TRBD1. The V segment lost 8 bases and the J segment 7 bases; nucleotides outside the gene matches: 10. The CDR3 covers 14 residues. CDR1 MNHEY and CDR2 SMNVEV come from the germline V gene (reference sequence).

The chain has TRBV30 and TRBJ2-1; no definite D call. Germline V gives CDR1 GTSNPN, CDR2 SVGIG (reference sequence). Trimming removed 7 bases at V and 8 bases at J, with 3 bases between. CDR3 length: 8 residues. The CDR3 nucleotides are TGTGCCTCTGATGAGCAGTTCTTC. This codes for CASDEQFF. The full variable domain, rest sourced from reference TRBV30 and TRBJ2-1, is SQTIHQWPATLVQPVGSPLSLECTVEGTSNPNLYWYRQAAGRGLQLLFYSVGIGQISSEVPQNLSASRPQDRQFILSSKKLLLSDSGFYLCASDEQFFGPGTRLTVL.

This clone has more than one count but fewer than ten. The chain combines TRBV27 with TRBJ2-1; TRBD2 aligns across 7 bases. The CDR3 consists of 14 residues. CDR1 and CDR2 from the germline V gene are MNHEY and SMNVEV (reference sequence). After removal of 5 bases from V and 5 bases from J, the junction contained 6 bases not matched to a gene. The CDR3 nucleotides are TGTGCCAGCAGTCAAGCGGGACCCCACAATGAGCAGTTCTTC. This codes for CASSQAGPHNEQFF.

This clone has only a few counts. The rearrangement joins TRBV30 to TRBJ2-7, with D perhaps TRBD1 (5 bases). The germline V and J ends were trimmed by 4 bases and 1 base, with 8 bases remaining between them. Germline CDR1 is GTSNPN and CDR2 is SVGIG (reference sequence). The CDR3 covers 12 residues. CDR3 DNA sequence: TGTGCCTGGACGGACACGTCCTACGAGCAGTACTTC. It encodes CAWTDTSYEQYF.

V gene TRBV19 combines with J gene TRBJ1-6, with 8 positions matching TRBD1. This CDR3 comprises 15 residues. Trimming removed 5 bases from V and 6 bases from J; junction bases left unmatched: 6. Germline V gives CDR1 LNHDA, CDR2 SQIVND (reference sequence). The CDR3 coding sequence is TGTGCCAGTAGTCCCAGGACAGGGATTAATTCACCCCTCCACTTT. Translating gives CASSPRTGINSPLHF.

V usage is TRBV19 and J usage is TRBJ2-1; D might be TRBD2 (6 bases). The germline V and J ends were trimmed by 5 bases and 4 bases, with 12 bases remaining between them. The CDR3 has 14 amino acids. In germline, CDR1 is LNHDA, CDR2 SQIVND (reference sequence). CDR3 amino acids: CASSPRLVYNEQFF. The CDR3, as DNA: TGTGCCAGTAGTCCCCGACTAGTTTACAATGAGCAGTTCTTC.

CDR3 amino acids: CASSLTETNEKLFF. DNA of the CDR3: TGCGCCAGCAGCTTGACAGAAACTAATGAAAAACTGTTTTTT. The rearrangement links TRBV5-1 to TRBJ1-4; D ambiguous. CDR3 length: 14 residues. Trimming pared 1 base from V and 1 base from J, leaving 5 bases between. The germline V gene encodes CDR1 SGHRS and CDR2 YFSETQ.

In this sample, this clone turned up once. The same CDR3 is also encoded by other DNA sequences in this sample. This chain joins TRBV19 and TRBJ2-6; D ambiguous. Germline V CDR1 and CDR2: LNHDA, SQIVND (reference sequence). The CDR3 is 13 residues long. Trimming took 5 bases from V and 1 from J, leaving 3 bases between them. CDR3 sequence: CASSHSGANVLTF. The CDR3 nucleotides read TGTGCCAGTAGTCATTCTGGGGCCAACGTCCTGACTTTC.

This clone was detected a few times. V gene TRBV6-2 or TRBV6-3 combines with J gene TRBJ1-1, with 10 bases matching TRBD1. The CDR3 extends over 17 amino acids. The germline V gene has CDR1 MNHEY and CDR2 SVGEGT. V dropped 7 bases and J dropped 6; count of bases not matched to a gene: 17. CDR3 protein: CASTPYPLGTGASEAFF. In nucleotides, the CDR3 is TGTGCCAGCACCCCATACCCCCTTGGGACAGGGGCTTCTGAAGCTTTCTTT.

The V call is TRBV27, the J call TRBJ2-2; 8 nucleotides line up with TRBD2. The V and J ends lost 10 bases and 2 bases, in that order; junction bases with no gene match: 6. Germline-derived CDR1 and CDR2 are MNHEY and SMNVEV (reference sequence). The CDR3 has 14 residues. The CDR3 loop reads CATLAGTNTGELFF. CDR3 DNA: TGTGCCACCTTAGCGGGGACCAACACCGGGGAGCTGTTTTTT.

The rearrangement uses TRBV11-1 and TRBJ2-1; 7 bases align to TRBD2. CDR1 SGHAT and CDR2 FQDESV come from the germline V gene (reference sequence). The CDR3 has 15 residues. J gave up 2 bases and V 5 bases, and 6 bases lay outside the gene matches. The CDR3, as DNA: TGTGCCAGCAGCCTCAGCGGGACCACCTACAATGAGCAGTTCTTC. It specifies CASSLSGTTYNEQFF.

The chain uses TRBV5-6 and TRBJ2-5, with D possibly TRBD2 on 6 matching bases. The CDR3 runs 16 residues. The germline V gene has CDR1 SGHDT and CDR2 YYEEEE. Trimming took off 1 base at V and 5 bases at J, with 18 bases between the two ends. CDR3 coding DNA: TGTGCCAGCAGCTTGTTTCGGGGAGGTGGATCGGAGACCCAGTACTTC. Amino acid sequence: CASSLFRGGGSETQYF.

This rearrangement joins TRBV5-1 to TRBJ2-5, with TRBD2 identical over 10 bases. The germline CDR1 and CDR2 sequences are SGHRS and YFSETQ. CDR3 length: 16 amino acids. V was clipped by 2 bases and J by 4 bases; unmatched bases: 8. This chain's CDR3 is CASSLRLAGGRETQYF. The CDR3 nucleotides read TGCGCCAGCAGCTTACGGTTAGCGGGAGGCCGAGAGACCCAGTACTTC.

The V gene is TRBV9, the J gene TRBJ1-6; D uncertain. Germline V gene sequence: CDR1 SGDLS, CDR2 YYNGEE. V lost 4 bases to trimming and J lost 10 bases, with 15 bases between them. This CDR3 has 14 residues. Here the CDR3 DNA reads TGTGCCAGCAGCCCCCAGGTAACCGGATCACCCCTCCACTTT. Its protein is CASSPQVTGSPLHF.

The gene calls are TRBV4-1 and TRBJ1-6; the D is unclear. Germline assignment: CDR1 MGHRA and CDR2 YSYEKL. This CDR3 has 13 residues. V gave up 1 base and J gave up 11 bases, with 9 bases separating them. The CDR3 DNA follows: TGCGCCAGCAGCCAAGGGGAGGCTGCACCCCTCCACTTT. Encoded protein: CASSQGEAAPLHF.

This clone was seen more than once but under ten times. The chain recombines TRBV6-2 or TRBV6-3 with TRBJ2-7; D may be TRBD2 (5 bases). Per the germline V gene, CDR1 is MNHEY and CDR2 is SVGEGT. This CDR3 is 13 amino acids long. Trimming shortened V by 8 bases and J by 4 bases, and 15 bases separated the two germline ends. The CDR3 sequence: CASGQGGGYEQYF. For the CDR3, the DNA is TGTGCCAGCGGCCAAGGAGGCGGATACGAGCAGTACTTC.

The chain has TRBV3-1 (or the pseudogene TRBV3-2) and TRBJ2-3; TRBD2 aligns across 7 bases. Germline V gene data show CDR1 as LGHDT and CDR2 as YNNKEL (reference sequence). This CDR3 comprises 17 residues. The ends lost 0 bases at V and 5 bases at J; junction bases unmatched: 11. CDR3 nucleotides: TGTGCCAGCAGCCAAGATAAAAGAGGCGGGGGTAGAGATACGCAGTATTTT. It specifies CASSQDKRGGGRDTQYF.

This sequence joins TRBV27 and TRBJ1-2; perhaps TRBD1 as D (5 bases). This CDR3 is 12 amino acids long. V lost 6 bases and J 4 bases, leaving 9 bases between the germline ends. The germline V gene encodes CDR1 MNHEY and CDR2 SMNVEV (reference sequence). The CDR3 DNA follows: TGTGCCAGCAGCGACAGACCCTATGGCTACACCTTC. As protein: CASSDRPYGYTF.

This clone appeared a few times. The V gene is TRBV4-1, the J gene TRBJ1-4; TRBD1 matches at 9 bases. CDR3 size: 15 residues. In germline, CDR1 is MGHRA, CDR2 YSYEKL. The trim removed 4 bases at V and 5 bases at J, leaving 5 bases unmatched. The CDR3 sequence: CASSPGDRENEKLFF. In DNA form, the CDR3 reads TGCGCCAGCAGCCCCGGGGACAGGGAGAATGAAAAACTGTTTTTT.

The rearrangement joins TRBV2 to TRBJ2-4, with no clear D. The CDR3 sequence is 16 residues long. Germline-derived CDR1 and CDR2 are SNHLY and FYNNEI. V was pared by 0 bases and J by 2 bases, with 11 bases between. For the CDR3, the DNA is TGTGCCAGCAGTGAAGCGAGGTATACAACCAAAAACATTCAGTACTTC. Protein: CASSEARYTTKNIQYF.

The CDR3 DNA is TGTGCCAGTAGCCCTGGACAGGACAATCAGCCCCAGCATTTT. Translating gives CASSPGQDNQPQHF. The chain joins TRBV19 to TRBJ1-5, with TRBD1 identical over 7 bases. The length of the CDR3 is 14 residues. The J segment lost 3 bases and the V segment lost 6 bases, leaving 5 bases of the junction unmatched. The germline CDR1 and CDR2 sequences are LNHDA and SQIVND (reference sequence).

This clone was seen a handful of times. The chain has TRBV24-1 and TRBJ2-3; D is ambiguous. The CDR3 is made up of 16 amino acids. Trimming took 3 bases from V and 1 from J, leaving 13 bases between them. CDR1 and CDR2 (germline): KGHDR, SFDVKD. CDR3 nucleotides: TGTGCCACCAGTGATCCCCAGGAAAGAGGCACAGATACGCAGTATTTT. Protein product: CATSDPQERGTDTQYF.

The chain uses TRBV7-2 and TRBJ1-2; D unresolved. The V gene's germline CDR1 is SGHTA and CDR2 FQGNSA. The CDR3 totals 15 residues. V lost 1 base and J lost 2, with 11 bases in between. The CDR3 bases are TGTGCCAGCAGCTTAGAAGCCCTGCCCAACTATGGCTACACCTTC. As protein: CASSLEALPNYGYTF.

This clone was detected only a few times. The chain recombines TRBV19 with TRBJ1-1, with 9 bases identical to TRBD1. This CDR3 has 15 residues. Germline trimming cut 5 bases from V and 1 base from J; bases unmatched to any gene: 5. Germline CDR1 and CDR2: LNHDA and SQIVND (reference sequence). The CDR3 sequence is CASSSPDRGNTEAFF. CDR3 nucleotides: TGTGCCAGTAGTTCTCCGGACAGGGGGAACACTGAAGCTTTCTTT.

CDR3 bases: TGTGCCAGTAGTTTCAACTCTCTTAACTATGGCTACACCTTC. This encodes CASSFNSLNYGYTF. The chain couples TRBV19 to TRBJ1-2, with unresolved D. Trimming pared 5 bases from V and 1 base from J, leaving 11 bases between. The CDR3 runs 14 residues. Looked up from germline, CDR1 is LNHDA and CDR2 is SQIVND (reference sequence).

The J gene is TRBJ2-2, the V gene TRBV4-1, with 11 bases fitting TRBD2. V dropped 0 bases and J dropped 1; count of bases not matched to a gene: 7. The length of the CDR3 is 19 residues. Germline assignment: CDR1 MGHRA and CDR2 YSYEKL. In DNA, the CDR3 is TGCGCCAGCAGCCAAGATCTTTCCGGGACTAGCGGGAACACCGGGGAGCTGTTTTTT. Translated: CASSQDLSGTSGNTGELFF.